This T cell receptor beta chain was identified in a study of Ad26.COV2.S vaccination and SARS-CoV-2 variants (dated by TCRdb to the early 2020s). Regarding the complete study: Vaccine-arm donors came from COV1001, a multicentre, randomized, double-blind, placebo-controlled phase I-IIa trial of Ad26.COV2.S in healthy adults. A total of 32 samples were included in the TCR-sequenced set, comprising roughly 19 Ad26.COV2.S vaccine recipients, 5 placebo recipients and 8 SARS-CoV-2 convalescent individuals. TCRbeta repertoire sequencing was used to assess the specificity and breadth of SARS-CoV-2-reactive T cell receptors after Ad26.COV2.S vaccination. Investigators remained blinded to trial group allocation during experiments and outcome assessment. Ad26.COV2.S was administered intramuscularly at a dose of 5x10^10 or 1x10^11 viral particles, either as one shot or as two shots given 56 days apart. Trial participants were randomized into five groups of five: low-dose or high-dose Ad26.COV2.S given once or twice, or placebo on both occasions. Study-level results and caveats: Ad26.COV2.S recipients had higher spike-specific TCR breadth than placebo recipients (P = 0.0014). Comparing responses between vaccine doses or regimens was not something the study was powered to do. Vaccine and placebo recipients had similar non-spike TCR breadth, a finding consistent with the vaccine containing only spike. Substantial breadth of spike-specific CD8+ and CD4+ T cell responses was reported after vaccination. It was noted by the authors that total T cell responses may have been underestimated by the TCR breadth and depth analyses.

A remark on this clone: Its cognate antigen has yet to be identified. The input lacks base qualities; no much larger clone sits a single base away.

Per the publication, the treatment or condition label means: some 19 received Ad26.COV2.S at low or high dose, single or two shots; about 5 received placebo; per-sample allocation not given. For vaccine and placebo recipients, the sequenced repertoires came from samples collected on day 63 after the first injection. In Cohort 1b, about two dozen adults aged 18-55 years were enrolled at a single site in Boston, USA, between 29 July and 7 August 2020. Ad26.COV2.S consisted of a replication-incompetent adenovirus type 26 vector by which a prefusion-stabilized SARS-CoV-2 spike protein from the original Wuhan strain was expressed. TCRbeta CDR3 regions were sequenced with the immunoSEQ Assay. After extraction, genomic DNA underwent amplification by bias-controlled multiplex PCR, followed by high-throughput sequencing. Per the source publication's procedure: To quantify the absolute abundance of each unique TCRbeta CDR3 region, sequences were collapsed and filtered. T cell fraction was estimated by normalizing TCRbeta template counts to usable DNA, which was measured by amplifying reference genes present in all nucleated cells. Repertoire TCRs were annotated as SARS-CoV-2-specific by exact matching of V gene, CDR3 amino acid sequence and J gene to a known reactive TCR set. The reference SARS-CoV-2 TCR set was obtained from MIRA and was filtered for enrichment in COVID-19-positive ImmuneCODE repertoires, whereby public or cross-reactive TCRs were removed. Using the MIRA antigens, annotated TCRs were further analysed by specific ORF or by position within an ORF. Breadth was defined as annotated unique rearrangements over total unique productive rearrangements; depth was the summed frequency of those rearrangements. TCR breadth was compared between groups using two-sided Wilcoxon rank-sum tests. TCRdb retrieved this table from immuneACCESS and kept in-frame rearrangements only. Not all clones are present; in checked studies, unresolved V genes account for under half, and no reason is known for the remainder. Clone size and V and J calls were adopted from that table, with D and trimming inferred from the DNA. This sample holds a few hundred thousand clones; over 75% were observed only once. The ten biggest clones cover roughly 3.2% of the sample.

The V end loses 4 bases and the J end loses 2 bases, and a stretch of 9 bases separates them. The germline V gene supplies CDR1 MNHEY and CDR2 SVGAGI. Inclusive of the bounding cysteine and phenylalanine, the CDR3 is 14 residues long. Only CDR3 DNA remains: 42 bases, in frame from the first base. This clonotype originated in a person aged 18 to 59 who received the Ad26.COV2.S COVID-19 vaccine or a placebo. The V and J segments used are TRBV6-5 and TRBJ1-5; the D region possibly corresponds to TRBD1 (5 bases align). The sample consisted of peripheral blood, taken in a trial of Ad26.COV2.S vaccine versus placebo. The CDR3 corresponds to CASSSGHRNQPQHF. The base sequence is TGTGCCAGCAGTTCTGGACACCGCAATCAGCCCCAGCATTTT.